The TCR beta chain under discussion was sequenced for a study of cytomegalovirus exposure and HLA in healthy donors. Study-wide points: When the data were analyzed later, several of the most significant clusters appeared to be linked to common viral pathogens. In an earlier analysis, in under 700 donors, most V segments appeared productive either ~87% or ~30% of the time.

Worth noting for this clone: No antigen is known for it.

60 Vbeta and 13 Jbeta primers were used in PCR. Profiling relied on immunoSEQ multiplex PCR, and the TCRdb table lists in-frame clones only, not all of them. The sample lists 200,000 or so clones, 76% seen once, with 0.63% in the top ten. This receptor was obtained from a man between 18 and 29 years old in good health and CMV-seronegative. Sequenced: PBMCs.

CDR3 DNA sequence: TGTGCCAGCAGCCCTCGCGTGCGGGAGGGTGGGGATACGCAGTATTTT. Encoded protein: CASSPRVREGGDTQYF. The chain employs TRBV7-2 and TRBJ2-3; 9 bases align to TRBD2. Per germline, CDR1 SGHTA and CDR2 FQGNSA. V lost 5 bases and J lost 6; bases outside the gene matches: 12. This CDR3 has 16 residues. Combining the CDR3 with reference TRBV7-2 and TRBJ2-3 gives the whole variable domain GAGVSQSPSNKVTEKGKDVELRCDPISGHTALYWYRQSLGQGLEFLIYFQGNSAPDKSGLPSDRFSAERTGGSVSTLTIQRTQQEDSAVYLCASSPRVREGGDTQYFGPGTRLTVL.